The source of this TCR beta chain is a study of OX40 agonist ivuxolimab in advanced cancers. Study-wide findings and caveats: Relative to CD4+ cells, CD8+ T cells on average had more expanded clones.

Clones were sequenced by immunoSEQ multiplex PCR, and TCRdb holds only the in-frame ones, with some missing. The sample carries more than 95,000 clones, 85% to 95% recorded once. CDR3 length: 14 residues. V dropped 3 bases and J dropped 1 base, with 9 bases sitting between them. Germline loops: CDR1 SGHAT, CDR2 FQNNGV. Notes on this clone: The antigen is unknown.

The V and J genes are TRBV11-2 and TRBJ1-1; D may be TRBD1 (6 bases). The clonotype was recovered from an adult with an advanced solid tumor such as melanoma, head and neck, liver or kidney cancer. The material was CD4+ or CD8+ T cells sorted from blood, obtained in a trial of the OX40 agonist ivuxolimab. CDR3 DNA sequence: TGTGCCAGCAGCTTGACAGGATGGAACACTGAAGCTTTCTTT. This codes for CASSLTGWNTEAFF.